The 25 T cell receptor beta chains listed next were all sequenced from one sample in a study of T cell repertoires in cytomegalovirus infection. These receptors' antigens are unknown. A single record per CDR3 protein comes from TCRdb applying MiXCR to the reads. The sample contains more than 250,000 distinct CDR3 sequences, approximately 25% of which appear only once. The material was cultured PBMCs, obtained from culture after CMV antigen stimulation. The receptors stem from a human donor in good health (CMV status not recorded). Some clones in this sample may be carry-over from other donors' samples.

This clonotype was recorded at least ten times. The DNA for the CDR3 is TGTGCCAGCAGCTTAGCTCGGGACGGCGCTACGAGGGAGCAGTACTTC. Residues: CASSLARDGATREQYF. V gene TRBV7-2 combines with J gene TRBJ2-7; TRBD1 or TRBD2 may be the D gene (5 bases each). The CDR3 length is 16 residues. Between the trimmed V and J ends, which lost 0 bases and 7 bases, there was a span of 19 bases. Germline V gene sequence: CDR1 SGHTA, CDR2 FQGNSA. The entire variable domain, with the rest obtained from reference TRBV7-2 and TRBJ2-7, is as follows: GAGVSQSPSNKVTEKGKDVELRCDPISGHTALYWYRQSLGQGLEFLIYFQGNSAPDKSGLPSDRFSAERTGGSVSTLTIQRTQQEDSAVYLCASSLARDGATREQYFGPGTRLTVT.

This clonotype was recorded a few times. This chain links TRBV12-3 or TRBV12-4 with TRBJ2-1; 11 bases are a match to TRBD2. CDR3 length equals 21 residues. J gave up 5 bases and V 4 bases, and 22 bases lay outside the gene matches. CDR3 residues: CASSSSPNRLAGPNSDNEQFF. CDR3 DNA: TGTGCCAGCAGTTCATCCCCAAATCGACTAGCGGGGCCAAATTCCGACAATGAGCAGTTCTTC.

The chain recombines TRBV14 with TRBJ2-7; 15 bases line up with TRBD2. The CDR3 is 17 residues long. Germline-derived CDR1 and CDR2 are SGHDN and FVKESK. After removal of 8 bases from V and 1 base from J, the junction contained 9 bases not matched to a gene. The CDR3 sequence is CASCGLAGGPGSYEQYV. The CDR3 DNA reads TGTGCCAGCTGCGGACTAGCGGGAGGGCCAGGGTCCTACGAGCAGTACGTC.

V and J are TRBV7-8 and TRBJ1-5, with D possibly being TRBD1 (5 bases). This CDR3 is built from 15 residues. The V gene lost 5 bases and the J gene lost 1 base, with 12 bases spanning the gap. CDR1 is SGHVS and CDR2 is FQNEAQ in the germline V gene. CDR3 protein: CASSRSRGSNQPQHF. The CDR3, as DNA: TGTGCCAGCAGCCGATCCCGGGGGAGCAATCAGCCCCAGCATTTT.

In this sample, this clonotype turned up many times. The rearrangement uses TRBV30 and TRBJ1-1; D uncertain. CDR3 size: 15 residues. V lost 5 bases, J lost 4 bases, and 20 bases lay in between. Germline loops: CDR1 GTSNPN, CDR2 SVGIG (reference sequence). CDR3 coding DNA: TGTGCCTGGGAAACCCGAGGGCTTTTGGGCACTGAAGCTTTCTTT. This gives the protein CAWETRGLLGTEAFF.

CDR3 sequence reads: CASSSTSSSGELFF. CDR3 in DNA: TGTGCCAGCAGTTCTACTAGCTCCTCCGGGGAGCTGTTTTTT. This rearrangement joins TRBV27 to TRBJ2-2; tentatively, D is TRBD2 (6 bases). CDR3 length: 14 amino acids. V gave up 4 bases and J gave up 6 bases, with 12 bases separating them. Looked up from germline, CDR1 is MNHEY and CDR2 is SMNVEV (reference sequence).

The chain carries TRBV5-4 and TRBJ2-3, with a weak D call TRBD2 (6 bases). Deletions cut 0 bases from V and 5 bases from J, with 19 bases between. The CDR3 spans 17 residues. Germline values: CDR1 SGHNT, CDR2 YYREEE (reference sequence). CDR3 DNA: TGTGCCAGCAGCTTGGTGGGGCGGGAAGGAGGGAGAGATACGCAGTATTTT. This gives the protein CASSLVGREGGRDTQYF.

This chain joins TRBV2 and TRBJ2-1; D uncertain. The CDR3 consists of 12 residues. The V gene's germline CDR1 is SNHLY and CDR2 FYNNEI. Trimming removed 0 bases from V and 8 bases from J, with 5 bases in between. The CDR3 nucleotides are TGTGCCAGCAGTGAAGCGCTTCATGAGCAGTTCTTC. It specifies CASSEALHEQFF.

The V gene is TRBV29-1, the J gene TRBJ2-6; D is ambiguous. The length of the CDR3 is 14 residues. V dropped 6 bases and J dropped 8 bases, with 17 bases sitting between them. Per germline, CDR1 SQVTM and CDR2 ANQGSEA. As DNA, the CDR3 is TGCAGCGTCGAGAGCTCGTTCATGTCCAACGTCCTGACTTTC. This gives the protein CSVESSFMSNVLTF.

The chain employs TRBV20-1 and TRBJ1-6; unclear D gene. CDR3 length: 16 amino acids. Germline lookup yields CDR1 DFQATT and CDR2 SNEGSKA (reference sequence). The V end was cut by 0 bases, the J end by 4 bases, with 13 bases between. This CDR3 is CSARDRAGTYNSPLHF. Written as DNA, the CDR3 is TGCAGTGCTAGAGATCGAGCAGGAACATATAATTCACCCCTCCACTTT.

This rearrangement joins TRBV7-2 to TRBJ2-3; 8 positions agree with TRBD2. V shed 7 bases, J shed 5 bases, and the junction held 8 bases outside the gene matches. The CDR3 totals 14 residues. Germline loops: CDR1 SGHTA, CDR2 FQGNSA. CDR3 DNA sequence: TGTGCCAGCAACAAACGGGAGGGCGGAGATACGCAGTATTTT. Amino acids: CASNKREGGDTQYF.

This clonotype was picked up a small number of times. The chain recombines TRBV6-2 or TRBV6-3 with TRBJ2-1; 9 bases are shared with TRBD2. The germline V gene has CDR1 MNHEY and CDR2 SVGEGT. The V gene end was trimmed by 5 bases and the J gene end by 10 bases; junction bases not matched to a gene: 21. CDR3 length: 18 amino acids. The CDR3 region has the DNA TGTGCCAGCAGTGCGAGACGGGGAGCGGGAGGCCGGTCGGGCGAGCAGTTCTTC. It encodes CASSARRGAGGRSGEQFF.

This clonotype was counted a few times. The chain links TRBV5-6 to TRBJ2-1, with TRBD2 identical over 7 bases. CDR3 length: 14 amino acids. J was trimmed by 7 bases and V by 3 bases; bases with no gene match: 7. The germline V gene encodes CDR1 SGHDT and CDR2 YYEEEE. CDR3 protein: CASSSGLDRNEQFF. The DNA for the CDR3 is TGTGCCAGCAGCTCAGGACTAGATCGGAATGAGCAGTTCTTC.

In its sample, this clonotype was seen a few times. The J gene is TRBJ1-1, the V gene TRBV4-2; tentative D call: TRBD1 (6 bases). The length of the CDR3 is 13 residues. CDR1 is LGHNA and CDR2 is YNFKEQ in the germline V gene. Trimming took 5 bases from V and 6 from J, leaving 13 bases between them. The CDR3 protein is CASSWGHSAEAFF. The CDR3, as DNA: TGTGCCAGCAGCTGGGGACATTCTGCTGAAGCTTTCTTT.

V is TRBV5-1 and J is TRBJ1-1; D unresolved. The ends were cut back, 1 base at V and 0 bases at J, with 7 bases in the middle. This CDR3 comprises 14 residues. The germline V gene encodes CDR1 SGHRS and CDR2 YFSETQ. CDR3: CASSLWTLNTEAFF. CDR3 coding DNA: TGCGCCAGCAGCTTGTGGACCCTGAACACTGAAGCTTTCTTT.

The genes are TRBV27 and TRBJ1-5; D may be TRBD1 (5 bases). The CDR3 length is 14 residues. Germline assignment: CDR1 MNHEY and CDR2 SMNVEV (reference sequence). V gave up 5 bases and J gave up 0 bases, with 8 bases separating them. The CDR3 nucleotides are TGTGCCAGCAGTCAGGGACTTAGCAATCAGCCCCAGCATTTT. Translating gives CASSQGLSNQPQHF.

This sequence joins TRBV19 and TRBJ1-1; TRBD1 agrees at 8 bases. The CDR3 loop spans 12 amino acids. Germline V gene lookup returns CDR1 LNHDA and CDR2 SQIVND (reference sequence). Trimming took 7 bases from V and 6 from J; bases not matched to a gene: 4. CDR3 residues: CASTDRAAEAFF. The CDR3 DNA reads TGTGCCAGTACGGACAGGGCTGCTGAAGCTTTCTTT.

This clonotype was counted ten times or more. This chain uses TRBV12-3 or TRBV12-4 with TRBJ1-1; the D gene is possibly TRBD1 (6 bases). V dropped 4 bases and J dropped 1 base, with 13 bases sitting between them. The CDR3 is made up of 15 amino acids. Here the CDR3 DNA reads TGTGCCAGCAGTTCGGCCGGGACACCGAACACTGAAGCTTTCTTT. This encodes CASSSAGTPNTEAFF.

A few counts support this clonotype. The rearrangement uses TRBV6-1 and TRBJ1-1, with D possibly being TRBD1 (5 bases). The CDR3 totals 14 residues. V was clipped by 4 bases and J by 12 bases, with 21 bases between them. Germline V lookup: CDR1 MNHNS, CDR2 SASEGT. CDR3 sequence reads: CASSATGLVFGTFF. The CDR3 DNA sequence: TGTGCCAGCAGTGCAACAGGTTTGGTTTTCGGAACTTTCTTT.

The chain recombines TRBV25-1 with TRBJ1-2, with TRBD1 matching 9 bases. The V and J ends lost 6 bases and 5 bases, in that order; junction bases with no gene match: 10. Germline V CDR1 and CDR2: MGHDK, SYGVNS. The CDR3 is made up of 15 amino acids. Here the CDR3 DNA reads TGTGCCAGCAGCGACCCGGGACAGGGACGATATGGCTACACCTTC. Translating gives CASSDPGQGRYGYTF.

CDR3 protein: CASSSGVLGQPQHF. The CDR3 bases are TGTGCCAGCAGCTCAGGGGTATTAGGTCAGCCCCAGCATTTT. The rearrangement links TRBV12-3 or TRBV12-4 to TRBJ1-5, with D possibly being TRBD1 (6 bases). CDR3 length: 14 residues. V gave up 6 bases and J gave up 6 bases, with 15 bases separating them.

The CDR3 loop reads CASSPGRWGTNEKLFF. The DNA of the CDR3 is TGTGCCAGCAGCCCGGGACGGTGGGGAACTAATGAAAAACTGTTTTTT. This chain connects TRBV7-2 to TRBJ1-4; tentatively, D is TRBD1 (5 bases). The CDR3 runs to 16 residues. Germline V gene lookup returns CDR1 SGHTA and CDR2 FQGNSA. The V end was cut by 5 bases, the J end by 1 base, with 14 bases between.

This clonotype occurred many times. The rearrangement joins TRBV7-2 to TRBJ2-7; TRBD2 matches 10 bases. J gave up 3 bases and V 2 bases, and 7 bases lay outside the gene matches. The germline gives CDR1 SGHTA, CDR2 FQGNSA. There are 16 residues in the CDR3. The CDR3 region is CASSLFASGGNYEQYF. The CDR3 region has the DNA TGTGCCAGCAGCTTATTCGCTAGCGGGGGTAACTACGAGCAGTACTTC.

This clonotype was seen a handful of times. The chain has TRBV27 and TRBJ1-2, with D hard to call. The CDR3 has 13 amino acids. Trimming cost V 5 bases and J 8 bases, with 15 bases left between them. Per germline, CDR1 MNHEY and CDR2 SMNVEV (reference sequence). The CDR3 region is CASSGPALRGYTF. The CDR3 DNA is TGTGCCAGCAGTGGTCCGGCCCTGAGGGGCTACACCTTC.

The rearrangement joins TRBV19 to TRBJ2-3; 7 bases map to TRBD2. Germline V gene sequence: CDR1 LNHDA, CDR2 SQIVND (reference sequence). The trim removed 7 bases at V and 1 base at J, leaving 8 bases unmatched. CDR3 length equals 15 residues. CDR3 sequence reads: CASNGAGVGTDTQYF. DNA of the CDR3: TGTGCCAGTAACGGGGCGGGAGTGGGCACAGATACGCAGTATTTT.